Below are 13 T cell receptor beta chains sequenced from a single sample in a study of blood T cell repertoires in COVID-19. Produced via immunoSEQ multiplex PCR; TCRdb's table is partial and in-frame only. The sample has 90,000 to 120,000 clones; around 80% are singletons. Sequencing used peripheral blood. All receptors come from a man aged 70 or older with acute or convalescent COVID-19.

V is TRBV10-1 and J is TRBJ2-7, with unresolved D. Germline V gene sequence: CDR1 WNHNN, CDR2 SYGVQD (reference sequence). The CDR3 is 19 amino acids. Between the trimmed V and J ends, which lost 2 bases and 7 bases, there was a span of 30 bases. CDR3: CASSEPRLRNSYCPGEQYF. The CDR3 coding sequence is TGCGCCAGCAGTGAGCCACGTCTTCGAAATTCGTACTGCCCCGGGGAGCAGTACTTC.

In this sample, this clone turned up once. The V and J genes are TRBV5-1 and TRBJ2-5; weak D call: TRBD2 (7 bases). The V and J ends lost 4 bases and 4 bases respectively, with 14 bases between them. The germline gives CDR1 SGHRS, CDR2 YFSETQ. The CDR3 length is 14 residues. The CDR3 nucleotides read TGCGCCAGCAGCGGTGGGGGGGCTTCAGAGACCCAGTACTTC. This sequence encodes CASSGGGASETQYF. The full variable domain, in which reference TRBV5-1 and TRBJ2-5 provide the parts outside the CDR3, is KAGVTQTPRYLIKTRGQQVTLSCSPISGHRSVSWYQQTPGQGLQFLFEYFSETQRNKGNFPGRFSGRQFSNSRSEMNVSTLELGDSALYLCASSGGGASETQYFGPGTRLLVL.

The V call is TRBV18, the J call TRBJ1-4; maybe TRBD1 (6 bases). Trimming stripped 5 bases from V and 14 bases from J, with 21 bases between. The CDR3 extends over 14 amino acids. Germline loops: CDR1 KGHSH, CDR2 LQKENI. CDR3 loop: CASSTERLTGYLFF. In DNA form, the CDR3 reads TGTGCCAGCTCAACAGAGCGTTTGACAGGATACCTGTTTTTT.

The genes are TRBV3-1 (or the pseudogene TRBV3-2) and TRBJ2-1, with D unclear. In germline, CDR1 is LGHDT, CDR2 YNNKEL (reference sequence). Trimming stripped 3 bases from V and 8 bases from J, with 11 bases between. The CDR3 spans 13 residues. For the CDR3, the DNA is TGTGCCAGCAGCCATAGCCGAGCCCATGAGCAGTTCTTC. It yields the protein CASSHSRAHEQFF.

The chain combines TRBV6-6 with TRBJ2-6; no clear D gene. V was clipped by 7 bases and J by 4 bases, with 17 bases between them. CDR1 and CDR2 (germline): MNHNY, SVGAGI (reference sequence). CDR3 size: 16 residues. The chain's CDR3 is CASTYGQVSGANVLTF. The CDR3 DNA follows: TGTGCCAGCACCTATGGCCAGGTTTCGGGGGCCAACGTCCTGACTTTC.

This clone was recorded a few times. The chain recombines TRBV5-1 with TRBJ2-2; D may be TRBD2 (5 bases). V dropped 6 bases and J dropped 5 bases, with 5 bases sitting between them. This CDR3 contains 11 residues. Germline V CDR1 and CDR2: SGHRS, YFSETQ. The CDR3 reads CASKRTGELFF. DNA of the CDR3: TGCGCCAGCAAGCGGACCGGGGAGCTGTTTTTT.

The genes are TRBV7-2 and TRBJ2-1; 8 bases are shared with TRBD1. This CDR3 comprises 16 residues. In germline, CDR1 is SGHTA, CDR2 FQGNSA. J lost 7 bases, V lost 1 base, and 9 bases had no gene match. The CDR3 DNA reads TGTGCCAGCAGCTTAGACAGCGGACAGGGAAGGAATGAGCAGTTCTTC. Translated: CASSLDSGQGRNEQFF.

J is TRBJ2-3 and V is TRBV6-2 or TRBV6-3; D gene uncertain. CDR3 length: 13 residues. Deletions cut 4 bases from V and 4 bases from J, with 9 bases between. From germline, CDR1 is MNHEY and CDR2 SVGEGT. The CDR3 region is CASSSSLADTQYF. CDR3 coding DNA: TGTGCCAGCAGTTCCTCCCTAGCAGATACGCAGTATTTT.

This clone was detected a few times. The V and J genes are TRBV9 and TRBJ2-2, with TRBD1 matching over 8 bases. Unmatched junction bases numbered 8, after V lost 3 bases and J lost 1 base. This CDR3 contains 17 residues. The germline V gene encodes CDR1 SGDLS and CDR2 YYNGEE. This CDR3 is CASSAPPQGENTGELFF. The DNA for the CDR3 is TGTGCCAGCAGCGCCCCACCACAGGGGGAGAACACCGGGGAGCTGTTTTTT.

V and J are TRBV19 and TRBJ1-1; D may be TRBD1 (6 bases). V gave up 4 bases and J gave up 1 base, with 16 bases separating them. CDR3 length: 16 amino acids. Germline V gives CDR1 LNHDA, CDR2 SQIVND (reference sequence). The CDR3 nucleotides are TGTGCCAGTAGTACGCGGATAGGACAGCCGAACACTGAAGCTTTCTTT. This codes for CASSTRIGQPNTEAFF. Looking up the rest from reference TRBV19 and TRBJ1-1 gives the full variable domain: DGGITQSPKYLFRKEGQNVTLSCEQNLNHDAMYWYRQDPGQGLRLIYYSQIVNDFQKGDIAEGYSVSREKKESFPLTVTSAQKNPTAFYLCASSTRIGQPNTEAFFGQGTRLTVV.

The V call is TRBV12-3 or TRBV12-4, the J call TRBJ1-2; 8 bases map to TRBD1. The CDR3 is 13 amino acids. The V segment lost 3 bases and the J segment 6 bases; nucleotides outside the gene matches: 3. In DNA form, the CDR3 reads TGTGCCAGCAGTTTTCGACAGGGGCATGGCTACACCTTC. Protein product: CASSFRQGHGYTF.

The table lists this clone with a few counts. The CDR3 DNA reads as TGTGCCAGCAGCCCTACTAGCGGTAAAAGCTCCTACAATGAGCAGTTCTTC. Translated, it gives CASSPTSGKSSYNEQFF. The chain carries TRBV5-4 and TRBJ2-1; 8 nucleotides match TRBD2. V trimming: 4 bases; J trimming: 0 bases; junction bases outside the gene matches: 9. Germline assignment: CDR1 SGHNT and CDR2 YYREEE (reference sequence). The CDR3 is made up of 17 amino acids.

V and J are TRBV25-1 and TRBJ1-5; possible D gene TRBD1, 5 bases. V was pared by 1 base and J by 6 bases, with 10 bases between. The germline V gene has CDR1 MGHDK and CDR2 SYGVNS. There are 14 residues in the CDR3. The DNA of the CDR3 is TGTGCCAGCAGTGAATGGGGGGGAGGTCAGCCCCAGCATTTT. It specifies CASSEWGGGQPQHF.